This is a list of T cell receptor beta chains from one sample in a study of CD8+ T cells in alopecia areata. The assay was immunoSEQ multiplex PCR, and TCRdb's table has in-frame clones only and misses some. The repertoire holds approximately 3,900 clones, with about two thirds as singletons. Sequences were obtained from skin. Receptors were obtained from a human donor in good health. Each CDR3 is given with its conserved first and last residue. Fields, in order: V gene, J gene, D gene, CDR3 length, clone size, CDR3 protein, CDR3 DNA. A D gene is named only where the DNA matches it firmly. Size is stated for part of the rows, as once, few or many counts, or as a class when the clone is expanded.

TRBV7-3	TRBJ2-1	-	13	-	CASSLTPDNEQFF	TGTGCCAGCAGCTTAACGCCAGACAATGAGCAGTTCTTC
TRBV10-3	TRBJ2-3	TRBD2	15	few	CATTFLAGGTDTQYF	TGTGCCACGACGTTCCTAGCGGGGGGGACAGATACGCAGTATTTT
TRBV11-2	TRBJ1-4	-	15	-	CASSLKHGNNEKLFF	TGTGCCAGCAGCTTAAAGCACGGGAATAATGAAAAACTGTTTTTT
TRBV29-1	TRBJ2-4	-	15	-	CSVAPEGRGGNIQYF	TGCAGCGTTGCCCCGGAAGGCCGGGGTGGAAACATTCAGTACTTC
TRBV7-9	TRBJ1-2	-	16	-	CASSLVPDTANYGYTF	TGTGCCAGCAGCTTAGTCCCGGACACAGCTAACTATGGCTACACCTTC
TRBV11-2	TRBJ2-5	TRBD2	17	few	CASSLVRLAGGQETQYF	TGTGCCAGCAGCTTAGTGAGGCTAGCGGGGGGTCAAGAGACCCAGTACTTC
TRBV5-6	TRBJ2-3	TRBD2	17	-	CASSLPRLAASTDTQYF	TGTGCCAGCAGCTTGCCTCGTCTAGCGGCTAGCACAGATACGCAGTATTTT
TRBV7-7	TRBJ2-1	TRBD1	14	few	CASSASGTGVEQFF	TGTGCCAGCAGCGCGTCCGGGACAGGAGTTGAGCAGTTCTTC
TRBV21-1	TRBJ1-5	-	19	-	CASSKVGQGDPPKDQPQHF	TGTGCCAGCAGCAAAGTGGGACAGGGTGACCCCCCCAAGGATCAGCCCCAGCATTTT
TRBV5-1	TRBJ2-5	TRBD1	13	few	CASSFGTGETQYF	TGCGCCAGCAGCTTCGGGACAGGGGAGACCCAGTACTTC
TRBV10-1	TRBJ2-7	-	12	-	CASNPRTYEQYF	TGCGCCAGCAACCCTAGAACCTACGAGCAGTACTTC
TRBV5-1	TRBJ2-7	-	13	-	CASSLAGNYEQYF	TGCGCCAGCAGCTTGGCCGGGAACTACGAGCAGTATTTC
TRBV4-2	TRBJ1-5	-	18	-	CASSQDPGYSGRDQPQHF	TGTGCCAGCAGCCAAGATCCAGGGTATTCGGGCCGGGATCAGCCCCAGCATTTT
TRBV4-1	TRBJ2-1	TRBD2	17	-	CASSRGLAGGQRNEQFF	TGCGCCAGCAGCCGAGGATTAGCGGGGGGGCAGCGGAATGAGCAGTTCTTC
TRBV10-2	TRBJ2-7	TRBD2	12	-	CASSALAGEQYF	TGCGCCAGCAGTGCTCTAGCGGGGGAGCAGTACTTC
TRBV29-1	TRBJ2-2	-	14	few	CSVRRSLGTGELFF	TGCAGCGTTCGTCGTAGCTTGGGCACCGGGGAGCTGTTTTTT
TRBV25-1	TRBJ2-6	-	17	few	CASSESQGKSGANVLTF	TGTGCCAGCAGTGAATCGCAGGGGAAGTCTGGGGCCAACGTCCTGACTTTC
TRBV7-8	TRBJ2-3	-	13	-	CASSPKRTDTQYF	TGTGCCAGCAGCCCCAAGCGCACAGATACGCAGTATTTT
TRBV2	TRBJ1-4	TRBD1	14	-	CASRQGGIDEKLFF	TGTGCCAGCAGGCAGGGGGGGATCGATGAAAAACTGTTTTTT
TRBV19	TRBJ2-3	TRBD2	15	-	CASSIGGAGTDTQYF	TGTGCCAGTAGTATCGGGGGGGCTGGCACAGATACGCAGTATTTT
TRBV5-1	TRBJ2-2	TRBD1	17	once	CASSPRTGATNTGELFF	TGCGCCAGCAGCCCGCGGACAGGGGCGACGAACACCGGGGAGCTGTTTTTT
TRBV29-1	TRBJ2-3	TRBD2	14	-	CSAREGGVTDTQYF	TGCAGCGCTCGGGAGGGTGGGGTCACAGATACGCAGTATTTT
TRBV5-1	TRBJ2-4	-	15	-	CASSLNGVSGGLQYF	TGCGCCAGCAGCTTGAACGGCGTGAGCGGAGGTCTTCAGTACTTC
TRBV14	TRBJ1-5	TRBD1	14	-	CASRVGQLNQPQHF	TGTGCCAGCAGAGTGGGACAGCTCAATCAGCCCCAGCATTTT
TRBV5-1	TRBJ1-2	TRBD1	13	-	CASRPGQGGGYTF	TGCGCCAGCAGGCCGGGACAGGGAGGCGGCTACACCTTC
TRBV6-5	TRBJ2-5	TRBD2	15	-	CASRTPAGAQETQYF	TGTGCCAGCAGAACACCAGCGGGGGCACAAGAGACCCAGTACTTC
TRBV7-3	TRBJ2-1	-	13	-	CASSLTPDNEQLF	TGTGCCAGCAGCTTAACGCCAGACAATGAGCAGCTCTTC
TRBV14	TRBJ2-5	-	13	-	CASSQGLGETQYF	TGTGCCAGCAGCCAAGGACTAGGCGAGACCCAGTACTTC
TRBV19	TRBJ2-2	TRBD1	14	-	CASRGTGVAGELFF	TGTGCCAGCCGGGGGACAGGGGTTGCCGGGGAGCTGTTTTTT
TRBV6-1	TRBJ2-7	-	14	-	CASSEEGPTYEQYF	TGTGCCAGCAGTGAAGAGGGGCCAACCTACGAGCAGTACTTC
TRBV18	TRBJ2-3	-	15	-	CASSLLQGTTDTQYF	TGTGCCAGCTCACTCCTACAGGGAACTACAGATACGCAGTATTTT
TRBV7-3	TRBJ1-2	-	14	once	CASSPLGGTDGYTF	TGTGCCAGCAGCCCCCTAGGGGGTACCGATGGCTACACCTTC
TRBV19	TRBJ1-6	TRBD1	14	-	CASSARQGESPLHF	TGTGCCAGTAGTGCGCGACAGGGCGAATCACCCCTCCACTTT
TRBV30	TRBJ1-2	-	14	-	CAWSVGGAHRGYTF	TGTGCCTGGAGTGTAGGGGGGGCCCATCGCGGCTACACCTTC
TRBV11-2	TRBJ2-5	TRBD2	16	-	CASSGLLAGGRETQYF	TGTGCCAGCAGCGGCTTACTAGCGGGGGGCAGGGAGACCCAGTACTTC
TRBV7-9	TRBJ1-4	TRBD1	15	-	CASSSHRGPNEKLFF	TGTGCCAGCAGCTCCCACAGGGGCCCTAATGAAAAACTGTTTTTT
TRBV7-2	TRBJ2-1	TRBD2	13	once	CASSTQAGGEQFF	TGTGCCAGCAGCACCCAAGCGGGGGGTGAGCAGTTCTTC
TRBV5-1	TRBJ1-2	TRBD1	15	-	CASSLEDRADYGYTF	TGCGCCAGCAGCTTGGAGGACAGGGCTGACTATGGCTACACCTTC
TRBV6-5	TRBJ1-1	-	13	-	CASSEGDITEAFF	TGTGCCAGCAGTGAAGGGGACATAACTGAAGCTTTCTTT
TRBV7-9	TRBJ2-7	TRBD1	15	-	CASSLAGQGSGEQYF	TGTGCCAGCAGCTTAGCGGGACAGGGGTCCGGCGAGCAGTACTTC
TRBV5-5	TRBJ1-1	TRBD1	18	-	CASSSFFIGGGQGSEAFF	TGTGCCAGCAGCTCTTTTTTCATAGGGGGCGGTCAGGGGTCTGAAGCTTTCTTT
TRBV2	TRBJ2-3	-	13	large	CASGGPFTDTQYF	TGTGCCAGCGGGGGGCCTTTCACAGATACGCAGTATTTT